A selection of T cell receptor beta chains follows, all from one sample in a study of Ad26.COV2.S vaccination and SARS-CoV-2 variants. Sequencing was performed with immunoSEQ multiplex PCR; in TCRdb, only in-frame clones are kept and a portion is missing. The repertoire has 300,000 to 400,000 clones, roughly 84% of them found once; the top ten carry under 2%. The sequencing here drew on peripheral blood, taken in a trial of Ad26.COV2.S vaccine versus placebo. Receptors originate from a person aged 18-60 years who received the Ad26.COV2.S COVID-19 vaccine or a placebo. CDR3s include the opening cysteine and the closing phenylalanine or tryptophan. A clone size is listed for some rows: how often the clone was seen (once, few, many), or a class if it is expanded.

.	TRBV3-1/TRBV3-2	TRBJ1-1	CASSQSYKGTEAFF
.	TRBV3-1/TRBV3-2	TRBJ1-3	CASSQGVLGNTIYF
.	TRBV7-9	TRBJ1-4	CASSRDRGQRIDEKLFF
.	TRBV13	TRBJ1-1	CASRRQGISEAFF
.	TRBV12-3/TRBV12-4	TRBJ1-3	CASSFSGRNTIYF
once	TRBV3-1/TRBV3-2	TRBJ2-7	CASSPGVSNEQYF
.	TRBV5-4	TRBJ1-1	CASSLIRADTEAFF
.	TRBV4-3	TRBJ1-4	CASSQKAGATNEKLFF
once	TRBV15	TRBJ1-5	CATSRDQDRYQPQHF
.	TRBV6-5	TRBJ2-7	CASRTSGSYEQYF
.	TRBV20-1	TRBJ1-1	CSATSGTEAFF
.	TRBV30	TRBJ1-6	CAWSPGRSNSPLHF
.	TRBV6-5	TRBJ1-2	CASSYSNEGVYYGYTF
.	TRBV13	TRBJ1-1	CASSFTIRSVNTEAFF
.	TRBV7-6	TRBJ1-6	CASSLEPDRANSPLHF
.	TRBV3-1/TRBV3-2	TRBJ2-5	CASSRDRGFGTQYF
.	TRBV6-6	TRBJ2-7	CAGSVGGQGSEQYF
.	TRBV18	TRBJ2-7	CASSPGSEGYEQYF
.	TRBV5-4	TRBJ2-5	CASSLAGGVETQYF
.	TRBV19	TRBJ2-4	CASSIAGGLAKNIQYF